This T cell receptor (beta chain) was retrieved from a study of blood T cells in healthy people across ages (dated by TCRdb to the mid-2010s). A note on the overall study: In model experiments, template switching captured roughly one uniquely barcoded TCR beta cDNA molecule for every two T cells. Donors of different ages were randomly distributed across sequencing lanes to avoid experimental bias. Age-related changes in TCR beta repertoire diversity were measured in the study by deep sequencing normalized with unique cDNA molecular identifiers. Four age groups were formed from the donors: young (average about 15 years), middle-aged (roughly 38), aged (62) and long-lived (about 80). Two additional independent replicas of 1 million unique cDNA reads from the same blood draw were analyzed for two donors (one aged 18 to 29 and one aged 80 or older).

Study-level results and caveats: Bulk unsorted PBMC profiling prevented conclusive comparison of naive and antigen-experienced compartments. The long-lived group showed more naive CD4+ T cells, fewer expanded clones and increased TCR diversity than the aged group, suggesting age selection. The percentage of naive T cells measured by flow cytometry correlated strongly with observed TCR beta diversity. Estimates of total diversity based on one million sequenced T cells were considered lower bounds and underestimates. Observed TCR beta diversity per million T cells fell roughly linearly with age, and a significant reduction was already apparent by age roughly 41. Because the CMV infection status of the donors was unknown, age-related changes in expanded clonotypes may potentially have been confounded.

The library was produced with 5' RACE. The sequencer listed for this sample is Illumina HiSeq 2500. A second 7 to 11 cycle PCR used a sample-barcoded 5' primer and a J-beta primer mix. A unique molecular identifier was introduced onto each TCR beta cDNA molecule by a template-switch 5' adaptor carrying 12 random nucleotides. Each sample yielded at least 3 million CDR3-containing paired-end reads. First-strand cDNA was synthesized from all RNA with the Mint cDNA synthesis kit, primed by a TRBC-specific oligonucleotide. Following uracil-DNA glycosylase treatment, all cDNA underwent a first 18-cycle PCR with the universal primers M1SS and BC2_uni_R. The authors' pipeline ran thus. Each sample was normalized by randomly selecting 1 million high-quality reads, each carrying a distinct molecular identifier. Instead of being binned into consensus sequences, reads that shared molecular identifiers were thrown out. CDR3 identification, clonotype clustering and error correction used MiTCR with a Q25 quality threshold and the strictest error-elimination algorithm. Lower-bound total TCR beta diversity was estimated with a nonparametric unseen species model using Euler transformation. The public reads were reanalyzed by TCRdb: fastp trimming at Q25, MiXCR alignment, in-frame beta chains only. Merged by CDR3 protein, the rows form single entries marked with the most common genes and DNA. The V and J calls, along with clone size, are taken from TCRdb and not from the paper's own processing. Present in this sample are about 970,000 distinct CDR3 sequences, 51% of which were seen just once. Clones ranked in the top ten supply about 20% of the sample.

The donors were roughly 40 Caucasian individuals from Russia, aged roughly 6 to 90 years, who were systemically healthy. Around 9.9 milliliters of peripheral blood were collected from each donor into EDTA-treated Vacutainer tubes. Ficoll-Paque density-gradient centrifugation was used to isolate PBMCs, with at least 7 million obtained per sample. Trizol reagent was used to extract total RNA from PBMCs, with at least 5 micrograms per sample. For every donor, flow cytometry on a PBMC aliquot measured the percentage of naive CD45RAhigh/CD27high T cells. CDR1 MGHRA and CDR2 YSYEKL are derived from the germline V gene. There are 16 amino acids in the CDR3, from cysteine to phenylalanine inclusive. Only the CDR3 DNA is retained, 48 bases long and in frame from the first base. V was cut back by 8 bases and J by 1 base, leaving a gap of 20 bases between them. This clonotype was found once. Its recognized antigen is unknown. Base-call qualities are not available, and no considerably larger clone is one nucleotide away.

The sequenced sample was blood. This clonotype was obtained from a woman aged 55-70 years in good health. This chain is built from TRBV4-1 and TRBJ1-1, with an unclear D gene assignment. Read as DNA, the sequence is TGCGCCAGCGCCTTCCGGTCCCTGACTGAGAACACTGAAGCTTTCTTT. Translated, this is CASAFRSLTENTEAFF.